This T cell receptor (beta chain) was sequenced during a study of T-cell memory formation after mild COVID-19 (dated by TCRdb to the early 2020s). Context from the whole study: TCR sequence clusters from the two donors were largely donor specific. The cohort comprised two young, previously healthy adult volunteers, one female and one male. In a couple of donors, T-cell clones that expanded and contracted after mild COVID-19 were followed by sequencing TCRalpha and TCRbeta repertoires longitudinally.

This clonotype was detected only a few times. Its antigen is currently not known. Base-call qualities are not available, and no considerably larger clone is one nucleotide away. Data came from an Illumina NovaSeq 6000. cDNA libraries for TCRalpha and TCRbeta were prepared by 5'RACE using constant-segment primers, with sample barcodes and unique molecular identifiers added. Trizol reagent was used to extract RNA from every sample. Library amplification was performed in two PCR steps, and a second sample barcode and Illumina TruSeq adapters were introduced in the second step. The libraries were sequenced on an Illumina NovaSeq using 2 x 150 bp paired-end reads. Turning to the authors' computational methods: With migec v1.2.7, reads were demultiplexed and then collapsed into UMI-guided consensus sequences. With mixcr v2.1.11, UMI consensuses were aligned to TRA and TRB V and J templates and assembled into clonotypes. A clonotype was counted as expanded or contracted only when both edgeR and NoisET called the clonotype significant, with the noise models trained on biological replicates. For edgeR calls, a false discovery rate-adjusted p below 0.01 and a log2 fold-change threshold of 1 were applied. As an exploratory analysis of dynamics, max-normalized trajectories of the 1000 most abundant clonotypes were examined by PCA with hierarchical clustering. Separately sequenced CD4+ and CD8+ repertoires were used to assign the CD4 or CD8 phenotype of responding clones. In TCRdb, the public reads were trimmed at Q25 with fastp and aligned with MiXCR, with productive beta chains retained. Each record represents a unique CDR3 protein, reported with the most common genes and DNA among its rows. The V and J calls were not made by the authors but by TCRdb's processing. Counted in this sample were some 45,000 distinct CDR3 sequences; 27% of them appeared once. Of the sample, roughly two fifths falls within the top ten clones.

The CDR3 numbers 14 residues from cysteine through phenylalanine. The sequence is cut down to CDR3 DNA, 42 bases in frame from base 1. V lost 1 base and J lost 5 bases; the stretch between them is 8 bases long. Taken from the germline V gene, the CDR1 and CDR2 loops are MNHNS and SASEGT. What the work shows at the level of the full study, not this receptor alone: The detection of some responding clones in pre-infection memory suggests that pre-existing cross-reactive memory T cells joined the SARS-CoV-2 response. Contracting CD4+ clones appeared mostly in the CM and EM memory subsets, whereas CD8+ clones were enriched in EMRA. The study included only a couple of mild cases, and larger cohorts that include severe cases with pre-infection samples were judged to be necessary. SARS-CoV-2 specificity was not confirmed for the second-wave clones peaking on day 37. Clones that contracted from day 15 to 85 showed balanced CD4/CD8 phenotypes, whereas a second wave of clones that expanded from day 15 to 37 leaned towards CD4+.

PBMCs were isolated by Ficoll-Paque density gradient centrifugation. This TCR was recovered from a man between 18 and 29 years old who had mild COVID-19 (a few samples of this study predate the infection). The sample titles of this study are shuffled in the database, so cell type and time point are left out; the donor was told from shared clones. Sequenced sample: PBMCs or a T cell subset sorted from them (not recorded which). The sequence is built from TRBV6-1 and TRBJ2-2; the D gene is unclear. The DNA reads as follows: TGTGCCAGCAGTGAAGGGGCAGAAACCGGGGAGCTGTTTTTT. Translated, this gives CASSEGAETGELFF.